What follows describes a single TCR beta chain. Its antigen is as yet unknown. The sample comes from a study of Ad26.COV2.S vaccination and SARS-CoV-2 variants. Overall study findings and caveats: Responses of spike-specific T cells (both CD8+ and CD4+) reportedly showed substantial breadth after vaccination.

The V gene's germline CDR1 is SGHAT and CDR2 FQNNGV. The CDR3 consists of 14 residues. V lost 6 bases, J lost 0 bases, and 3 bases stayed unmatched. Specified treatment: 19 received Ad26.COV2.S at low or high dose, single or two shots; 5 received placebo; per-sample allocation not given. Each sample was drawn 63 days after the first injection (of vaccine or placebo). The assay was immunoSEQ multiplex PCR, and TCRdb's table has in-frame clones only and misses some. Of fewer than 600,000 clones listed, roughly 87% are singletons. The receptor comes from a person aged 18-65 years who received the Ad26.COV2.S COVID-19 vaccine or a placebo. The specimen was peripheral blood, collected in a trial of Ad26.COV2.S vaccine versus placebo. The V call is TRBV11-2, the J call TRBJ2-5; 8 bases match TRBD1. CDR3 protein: CASRNRGDQETQYF. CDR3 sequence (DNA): TGTGCCAGCAGGAACAGGGGGGACCAAGAGACCCAGTACTTC.